These 5 T cell receptor beta chains originate from one sample sequenced in a study of identical twins. From the 5' RACE reads, TCRdb called clonotypes with MiXCR, one entry per CDR3 protein. The sample shows fewer than 350,000 distinct CDR3 sequences, about 8.1% of them seen only once. The same specimen was also included in a second study, on yellow fever vaccine responses in identical twins.

Source material: memory (CD45RO+) T cells sorted from blood. The receptors were gathered from a woman between 18 and 29 years old in good health.

This clonotype has only a few counts. This rearrangement joins TRBV7-9 to TRBJ2-3; D is possibly TRBD2 (5 bases). V lost 3 bases and J lost 8, with 24 bases in between. CDR1 is SEHNR and CDR2 is FQNEAQ in the germline V gene (reference sequence). The CDR3 is 17 amino acids. CDR3 region: CASSLPVRGPRPATQYF. CDR3 in DNA: TGTGCCAGCAGCTTGCCCGTTAGAGGGCCCCGACCCGCTACGCAGTATTTT.

The table lists this clonotype with a few counts. The chain is built from TRBV19 and TRBJ1-5; the D gene is possibly TRBD1 (6 bases). The V and J ends lost 5 bases and 4 bases respectively, with 15 bases between them. The CDR3 has 15 amino acids. CDR1 LNHDA and CDR2 SQIVND come from the germline V gene (reference sequence). Here the CDR3 DNA reads TGTGCCAGTAGTGTCGGGACACTAACAAATCAGCCCCAGCATTTT. It is translated as CASSVGTLTNQPQHF.

There are a few counts of this clonotype. The chain links TRBV7-8 to TRBJ2-2; tentatively, D is TRBD1 (6 bases). The CDR3 loop spans 17 amino acids. V lost 5 bases, J lost 6 bases, and 22 bases lay in between. CDR1 and CDR2 (germline): SGHVS, FQNEAQ. The CDR3 is CASSGGPREGFAGELFF. CDR3 DNA: TGTGCCAGCAGCGGGGGCCCCAGGGAAGGGTTTGCCGGGGAGCTGTTTTTT.

There are a few counts of this clonotype. The rearrangement joins TRBV28 to TRBJ1-3; 8 bases agree with TRBD1. The ends lost 6 bases at V and 1 base at J; junction bases unmatched: 5. The CDR3 runs 15 residues. The germline V gene has CDR1 MDHEN and CDR2 SYDVKM. CDR3 sequence (DNA): TGTGCCAGCAGCACCGGGACAGGTTCTGGAAACACCATATATTTT. Amino acids: CASSTGTGSGNTIYF.

The table lists this clonotype with a few counts. The chain is built from TRBV5-1 and TRBJ2-7, with TRBD1 matching over 7 bases. Germline values: CDR1 SGHRS, CDR2 YFSETQ. V trimming: 4 bases; J trimming: 0 bases; junction bases outside the gene matches: 10. The CDR3 loop spans 16 amino acids. In DNA form, the CDR3 reads TGCGCCAGCAGCGGAAGGGACAGCTCTGGCTCCTACGAGCAGTACTTC. Translation: CASSGRDSSGSYEQYF.